The rows below give T cell receptor beta chains drawn from one sample of a study of blood T cells in healthy people across ages. One entry per CDR3 protein, called by TCRdb with MiXCR from the 5' RACE reads. The profile covers some 1,800,000 distinct CDR3 sequences, with more than 35% appearing a single time and 23% taken by the ten largest. The sample taken for sequencing was blood. These TCRs come from a human donor in good health. CDR3s include the opening cysteine and the closing phenylalanine or tryptophan. Each record gives: clone size, D gene, V gene, J gene, CDR3 DNA, CDR3 protein. D genes are given only for firm matches. Rows give clone size only sometimes, using once, few, many, or a class for an expanded clone.

>many|NA|TRBV20-1|TRBJ2-4
TGCAGTGCTAGGGACTTAGCCAAAAACATTCAGTACTTC
CSARDLAKNIQYF
>few|NA|TRBV5-1|TRBJ2-5
TGCGCCAGCAGCTTTGGTTCGACACTTGCCCAAGAGACCCAGTACTTC
CASSFGSTLAQETQYF
>NA|NA|TRBV4-1|TRBJ2-7
TGCGCCAGCAGCCAAGCGTTGCCGGGGAGGGACAAGCAGTACTTC
CASSQALPGRDKQYF
>NA|NA|TRBV5-5|TRBJ2-1
TGTGCCAGCAGCTACGAATTATGGGGCGACTACAATGAGCAGTTCTTC
CASSYELWGDYNEQFF
>NA|TRBD1|TRBV5-6|TRBJ1-1
TGTGCCAGCAGCCCGACAGGGGGTGCCGCTGAAGCTTTCTTT
CASSPTGGAAEAFF
>few|NA|TRBV24-1|TRBJ2-2
TGTGCCACCAGTGACGCGGGACAACTAAACGGGGAGCTGTTTTTT
CATSDAGQLNGELFF
>few|TRBD1|TRBV20-1|TRBJ2-1
TGCAGTGCTAGACAGGGACAGAACTTCGATTACAATGAGCAGTTCTTC
CSARQGQNFDYNEQFF
>NA|NA|TRBV15|TRBJ2-4
TGTGCCACCTCCTGGGGGCCCAGTAACATTCAGTACTTC
CATSWGPSNIQYF
>NA|NA|TRBV9|TRBJ1-6
TGTGCCAGCAGCGTAGGAGGGAGCCTGATCGGTTCACCCCCCCACTTT
CASSVGGSLIGSPPHF
>NA|TRBD2|TRBV2|TRBJ2-3
TGTGCCAGCAGTGATCGGCGGGGGGTGGCAGATACGCAGTATTTT
CASSDRRGVADTQYF